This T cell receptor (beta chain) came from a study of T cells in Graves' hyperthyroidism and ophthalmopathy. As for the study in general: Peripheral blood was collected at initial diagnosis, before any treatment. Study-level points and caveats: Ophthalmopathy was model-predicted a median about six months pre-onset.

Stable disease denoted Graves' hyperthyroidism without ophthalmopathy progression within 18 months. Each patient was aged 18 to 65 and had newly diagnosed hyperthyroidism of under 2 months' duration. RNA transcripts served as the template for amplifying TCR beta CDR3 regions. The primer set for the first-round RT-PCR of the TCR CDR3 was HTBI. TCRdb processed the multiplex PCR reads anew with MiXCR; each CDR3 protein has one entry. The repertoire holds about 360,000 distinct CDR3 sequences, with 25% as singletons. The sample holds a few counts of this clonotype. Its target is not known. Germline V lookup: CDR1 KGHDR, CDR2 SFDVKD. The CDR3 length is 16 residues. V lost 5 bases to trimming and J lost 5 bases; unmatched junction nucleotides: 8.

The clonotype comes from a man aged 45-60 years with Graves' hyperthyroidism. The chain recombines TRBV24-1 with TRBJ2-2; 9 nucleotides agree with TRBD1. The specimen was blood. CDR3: CATSGPGQGTTGELFF. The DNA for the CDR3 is TGTGCCACCAGTGGACCGGGACAGGGAACGACCGGGGAGCTGTTTTTT.